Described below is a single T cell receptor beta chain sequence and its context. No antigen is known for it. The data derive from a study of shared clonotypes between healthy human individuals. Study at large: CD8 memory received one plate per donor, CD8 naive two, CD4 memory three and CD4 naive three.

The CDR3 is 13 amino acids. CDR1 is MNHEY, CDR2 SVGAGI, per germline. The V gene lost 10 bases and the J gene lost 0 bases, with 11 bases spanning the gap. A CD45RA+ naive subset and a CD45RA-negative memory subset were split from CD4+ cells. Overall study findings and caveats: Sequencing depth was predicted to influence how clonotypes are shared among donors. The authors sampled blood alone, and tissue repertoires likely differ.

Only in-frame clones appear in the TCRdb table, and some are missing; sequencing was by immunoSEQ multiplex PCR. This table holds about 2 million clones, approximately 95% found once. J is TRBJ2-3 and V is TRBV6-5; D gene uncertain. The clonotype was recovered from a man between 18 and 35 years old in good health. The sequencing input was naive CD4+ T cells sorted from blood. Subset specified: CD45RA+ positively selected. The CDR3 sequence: CATSRTSTDTQYF. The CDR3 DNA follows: TGTGCCACCTCACGTACTAGCACAGATACGCAGTATTTT.